Below, one T cell receptor beta chain is given with its context. The source of the sample is a study of blood T cell repertoires in COVID-19. With V trimmed by 2 bases and J by 7 bases, 0 bases remained unmatched. This CDR3 is built from 13 residues. CDR1 is WSHSY and CDR2 is SAAADI in the germline V gene. Clones were sequenced by immunoSEQ multiplex PCR, and TCRdb holds only the in-frame ones, with some missing. The sample shows roughly 34,000 clones, more than 90% of them seen only once. V gene TRBV10-2 combines with J gene TRBJ2-1; 9 bases fit TRBD1. This TCR was sampled from a man aged 55-75 years with active or convalescent COVID-19. The sequenced material came from peripheral blood. CDR3 in DNA: TGCGCCAGCAGTGAGGGGACAGGGAATGAGCAGTTCTTC. Translation: CASSEGTGNEQFF.